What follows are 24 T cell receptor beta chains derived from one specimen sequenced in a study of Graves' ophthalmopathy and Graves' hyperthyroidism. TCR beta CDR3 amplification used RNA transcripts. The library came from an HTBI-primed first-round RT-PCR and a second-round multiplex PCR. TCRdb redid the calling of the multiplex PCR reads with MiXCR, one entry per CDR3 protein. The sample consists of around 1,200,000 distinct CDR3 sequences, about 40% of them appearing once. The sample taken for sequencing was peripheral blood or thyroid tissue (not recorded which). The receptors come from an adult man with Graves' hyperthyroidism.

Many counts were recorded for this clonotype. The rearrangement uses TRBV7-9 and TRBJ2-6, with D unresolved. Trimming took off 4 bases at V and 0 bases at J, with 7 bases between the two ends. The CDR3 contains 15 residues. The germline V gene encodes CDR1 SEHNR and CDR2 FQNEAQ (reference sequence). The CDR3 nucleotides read TGTGCCAGCAGCTCGCAGAGCTCTGGGGCCAACGTCCTGACTTTC. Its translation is CASSSQSSGANVLTF.

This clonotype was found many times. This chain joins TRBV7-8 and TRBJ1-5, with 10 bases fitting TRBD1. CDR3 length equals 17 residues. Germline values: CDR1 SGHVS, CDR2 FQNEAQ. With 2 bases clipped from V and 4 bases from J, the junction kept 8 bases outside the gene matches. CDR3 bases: TGTGCCAGCAGCTTAAGGGACAGGGGTTCGTCTAATCAGCCCCAGCATTTT. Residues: CASSLRDRGSSNQPQHF.

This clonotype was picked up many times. The CDR3 DNA reads as TGTGCCAGCAGCCCAGGACAGTTCCAAGAGACCCAGTACTTC. Translation gives CASSPGQFQETQYF. The chain carries TRBV7-3 and TRBJ2-5; TRBD1 might be the D (6 bases). The V gene lost 5 bases and the J gene lost 1 base, with 11 bases spanning the gap. Germline V gene sequence: CDR1 SGHTA, CDR2 FQGTGA. The CDR3 runs 14 residues.

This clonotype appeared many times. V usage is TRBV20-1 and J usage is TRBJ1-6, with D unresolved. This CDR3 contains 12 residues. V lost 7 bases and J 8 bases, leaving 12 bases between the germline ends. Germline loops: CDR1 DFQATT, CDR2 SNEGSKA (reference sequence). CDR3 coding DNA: TGCAGTGTCATAAGTGGGGATTCACCCCTCCACTTT. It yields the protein CSVISGDSPLHF.

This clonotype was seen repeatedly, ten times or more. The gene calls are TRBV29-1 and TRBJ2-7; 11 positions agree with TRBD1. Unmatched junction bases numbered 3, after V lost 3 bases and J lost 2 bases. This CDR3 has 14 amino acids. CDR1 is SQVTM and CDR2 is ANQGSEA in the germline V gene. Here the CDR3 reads CSVELGQGAYEQYF. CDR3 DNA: TGCAGCGTTGAGTTGGGACAGGGGGCCTACGAGCAGTACTTC.

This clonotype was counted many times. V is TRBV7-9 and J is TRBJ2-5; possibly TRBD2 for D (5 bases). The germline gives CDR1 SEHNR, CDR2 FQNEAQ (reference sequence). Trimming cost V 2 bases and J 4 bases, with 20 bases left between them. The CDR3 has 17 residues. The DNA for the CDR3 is TGTGCCAGCAGCTTAATAGGACGGGGTCGATTTGGAGAGACCCAGTACTTC. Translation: CASSLIGRGRFGETQYF.

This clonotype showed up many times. The CDR3 loop reads CASSDLTTSLGQYF. The CDR3 DNA reads TGTGCCAGCAGTGATTTGACTACCTCTCTGGGGCAGTACTTC. The chain has TRBV2 and TRBJ2-7, with D tentatively TRBD2 (5 bases). The CDR3 length is 14 residues. Germline V CDR1 and CDR2: SNHLY, FYNNEI. The germline V and J ends were trimmed by 3 bases and 9 bases, with 18 bases remaining between them.

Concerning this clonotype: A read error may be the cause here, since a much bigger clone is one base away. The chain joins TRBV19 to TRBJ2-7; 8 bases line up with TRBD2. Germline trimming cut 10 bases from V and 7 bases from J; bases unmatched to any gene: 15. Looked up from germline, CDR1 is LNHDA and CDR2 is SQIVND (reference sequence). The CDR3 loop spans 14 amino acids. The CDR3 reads CATRRRAGVVEQYF. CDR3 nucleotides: TGTGCCACCCGGAGGAGAGCGGGAGTCGTGGAGCAGTACTTC.

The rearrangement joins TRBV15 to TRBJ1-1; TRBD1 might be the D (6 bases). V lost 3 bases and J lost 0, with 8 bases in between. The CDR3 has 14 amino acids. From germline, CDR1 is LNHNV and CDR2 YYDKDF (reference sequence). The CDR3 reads CATSSPGVNTEAFF. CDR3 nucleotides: TGTGCCACCAGCAGCCCAGGGGTGAACACTGAAGCTTTCTTT.

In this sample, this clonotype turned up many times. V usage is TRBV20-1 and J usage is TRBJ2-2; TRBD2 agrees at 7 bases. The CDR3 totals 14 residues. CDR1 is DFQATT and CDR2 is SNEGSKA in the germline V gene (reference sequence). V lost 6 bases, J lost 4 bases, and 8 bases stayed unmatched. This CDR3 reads CSATREGVTGELFF. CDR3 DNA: TGCAGTGCAACTAGGGAGGGTGTCACCGGGGAGCTGTTTTTT.

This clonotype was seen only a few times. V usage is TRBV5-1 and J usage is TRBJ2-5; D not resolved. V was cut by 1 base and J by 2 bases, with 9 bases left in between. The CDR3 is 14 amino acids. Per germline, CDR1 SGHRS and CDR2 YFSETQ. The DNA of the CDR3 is TGCGCCAGCAGCTTGTTTCCCCAGCAAGAGACCCAGTACTTC. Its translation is CASSLFPQQETQYF.

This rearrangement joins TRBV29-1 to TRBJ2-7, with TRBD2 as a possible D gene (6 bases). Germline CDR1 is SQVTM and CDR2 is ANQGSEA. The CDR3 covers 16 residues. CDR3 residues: CSAKVRGRTLSYEQYF. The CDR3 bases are TGCAGTGCTAAAGTTCGGGGGAGGACCCTCTCCTACGAGCAGTACTTC.

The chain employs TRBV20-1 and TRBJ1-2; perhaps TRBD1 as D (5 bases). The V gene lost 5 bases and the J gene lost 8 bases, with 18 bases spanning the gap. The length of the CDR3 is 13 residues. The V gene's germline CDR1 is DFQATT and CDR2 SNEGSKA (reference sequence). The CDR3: CSAPFQGGKGYTF. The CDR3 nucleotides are TGCAGTGCTCCCTTCCAGGGTGGAAAGGGCTACACCTTC.

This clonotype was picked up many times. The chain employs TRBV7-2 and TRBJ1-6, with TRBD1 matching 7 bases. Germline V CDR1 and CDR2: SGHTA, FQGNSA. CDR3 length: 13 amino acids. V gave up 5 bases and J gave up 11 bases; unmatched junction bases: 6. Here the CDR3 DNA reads TGTGCCAGCAGCCAGACAGGGCGCCCACCCCTCCACTTT. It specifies CASSQTGRPPLHF.

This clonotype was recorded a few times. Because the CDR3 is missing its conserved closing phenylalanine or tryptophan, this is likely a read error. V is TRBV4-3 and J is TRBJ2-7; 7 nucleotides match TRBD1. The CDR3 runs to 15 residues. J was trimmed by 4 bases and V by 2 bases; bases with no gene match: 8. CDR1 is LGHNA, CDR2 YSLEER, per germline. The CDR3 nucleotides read TGCGCCAGCAGCCAATCAGGGGGTAATGTTTACGAGCAGTACCTC. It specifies CASSQSGGNVYEQYL.

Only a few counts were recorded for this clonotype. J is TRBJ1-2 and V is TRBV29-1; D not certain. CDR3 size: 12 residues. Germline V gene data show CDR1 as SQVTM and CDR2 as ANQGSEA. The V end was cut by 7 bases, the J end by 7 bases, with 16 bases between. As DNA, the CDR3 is TGCAGCGACCGCGGCGCAGAGAGTGGCTACACCTTC. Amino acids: CSDRGAESGYTF.

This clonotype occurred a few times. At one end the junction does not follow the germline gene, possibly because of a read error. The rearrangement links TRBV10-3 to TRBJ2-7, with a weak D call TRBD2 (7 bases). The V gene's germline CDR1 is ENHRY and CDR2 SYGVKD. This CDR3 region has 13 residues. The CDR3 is CASSAGAHYEQYF. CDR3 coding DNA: TGTGCCAGCAGTGCGGGGGCCCACTACGAGCAGTACTTC.

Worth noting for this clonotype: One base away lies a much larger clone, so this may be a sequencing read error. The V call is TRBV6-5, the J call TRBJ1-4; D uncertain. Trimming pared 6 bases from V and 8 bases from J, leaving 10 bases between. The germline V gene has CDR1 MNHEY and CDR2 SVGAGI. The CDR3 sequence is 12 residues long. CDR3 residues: CASSATDEKLFF. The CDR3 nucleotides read TGTGCCAGCAGCGCTACCGACGAAAAACTGTTTTTT.

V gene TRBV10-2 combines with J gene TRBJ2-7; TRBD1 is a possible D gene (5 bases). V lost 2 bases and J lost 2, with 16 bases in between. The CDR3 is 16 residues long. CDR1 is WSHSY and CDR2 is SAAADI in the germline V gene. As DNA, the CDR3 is TGCGCCAGCAGTGAGCCCGACCTTGGGGCACCCTACGAGCAGTACTTC. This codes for CASSEPDLGAPYEQYF.

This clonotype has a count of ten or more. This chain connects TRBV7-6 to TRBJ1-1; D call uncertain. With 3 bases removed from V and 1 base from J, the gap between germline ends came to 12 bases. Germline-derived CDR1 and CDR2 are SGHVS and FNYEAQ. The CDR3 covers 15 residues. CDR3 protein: CASSLTVRSNTEAFF. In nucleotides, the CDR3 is TGTGCCAGCAGCTTGACCGTTAGATCGAACACTGAAGCTTTCTTT.

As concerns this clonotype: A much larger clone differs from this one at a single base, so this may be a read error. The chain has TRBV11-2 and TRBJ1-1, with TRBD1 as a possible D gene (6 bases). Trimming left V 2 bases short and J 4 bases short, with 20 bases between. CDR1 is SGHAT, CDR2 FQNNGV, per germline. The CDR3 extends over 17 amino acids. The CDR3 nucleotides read TGTGCCAGCAGCTTACCCACGGACAGCGGGACGGGCACTGAAGCTTTCTTT. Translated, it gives CASSLPTDSGTGTEAFF.

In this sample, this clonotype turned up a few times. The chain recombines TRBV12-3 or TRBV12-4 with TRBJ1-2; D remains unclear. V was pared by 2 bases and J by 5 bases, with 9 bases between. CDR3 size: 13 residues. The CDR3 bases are TGTGCCAGCAGTTTAAGACGGACTTATGGCTACACCTTC. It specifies CASSLRRTYGYTF.

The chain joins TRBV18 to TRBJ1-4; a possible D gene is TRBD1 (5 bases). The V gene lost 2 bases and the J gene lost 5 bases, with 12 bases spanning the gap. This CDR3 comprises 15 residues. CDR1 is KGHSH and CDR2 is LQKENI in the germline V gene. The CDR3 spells CASSPWRQTNEKLFF. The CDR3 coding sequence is TGTGCCAGCTCACCATGGAGACAGACAAATGAAAAACTGTTTTTT.

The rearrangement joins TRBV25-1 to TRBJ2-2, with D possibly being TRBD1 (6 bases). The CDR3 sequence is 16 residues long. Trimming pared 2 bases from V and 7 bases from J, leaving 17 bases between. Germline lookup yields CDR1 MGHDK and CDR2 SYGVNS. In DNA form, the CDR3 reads TGTGCCAGCAGTGAAGGCGCCAGTAGACAGGACGGGGAGCTGTTTTTT. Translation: CASSEGASRQDGELFF.